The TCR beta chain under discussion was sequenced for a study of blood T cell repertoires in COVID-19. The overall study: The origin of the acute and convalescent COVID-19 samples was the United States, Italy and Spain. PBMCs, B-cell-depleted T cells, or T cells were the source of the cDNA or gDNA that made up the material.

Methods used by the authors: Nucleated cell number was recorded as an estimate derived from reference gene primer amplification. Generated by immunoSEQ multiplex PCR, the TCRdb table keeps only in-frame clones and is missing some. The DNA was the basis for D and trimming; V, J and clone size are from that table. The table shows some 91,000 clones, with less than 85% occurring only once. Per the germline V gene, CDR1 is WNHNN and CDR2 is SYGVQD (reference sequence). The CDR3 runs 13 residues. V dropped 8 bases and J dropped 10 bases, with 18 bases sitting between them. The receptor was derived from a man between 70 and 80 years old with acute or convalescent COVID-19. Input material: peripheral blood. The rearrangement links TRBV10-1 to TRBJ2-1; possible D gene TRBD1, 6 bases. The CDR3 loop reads CASSITQGREQFF. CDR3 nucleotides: TGCGCCAGCTCTATCACACAGGGACGAGAGCAGTTCTTC.